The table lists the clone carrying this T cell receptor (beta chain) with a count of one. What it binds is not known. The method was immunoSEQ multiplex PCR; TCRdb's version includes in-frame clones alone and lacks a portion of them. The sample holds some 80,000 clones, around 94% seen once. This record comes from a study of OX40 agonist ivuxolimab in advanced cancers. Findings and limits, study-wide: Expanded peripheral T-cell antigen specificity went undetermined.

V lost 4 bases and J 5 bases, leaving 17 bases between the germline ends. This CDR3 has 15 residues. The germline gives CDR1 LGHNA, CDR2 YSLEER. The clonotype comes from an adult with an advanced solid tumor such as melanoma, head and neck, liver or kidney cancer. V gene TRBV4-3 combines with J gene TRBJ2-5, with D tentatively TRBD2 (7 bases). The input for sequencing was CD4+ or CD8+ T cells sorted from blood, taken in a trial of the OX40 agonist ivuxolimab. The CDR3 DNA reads TGCGCCAGCAGCCCGAGAAGCGAGGGGGGGGAGACCCAGTACTTC. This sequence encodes CASSPRSEGGETQYF.